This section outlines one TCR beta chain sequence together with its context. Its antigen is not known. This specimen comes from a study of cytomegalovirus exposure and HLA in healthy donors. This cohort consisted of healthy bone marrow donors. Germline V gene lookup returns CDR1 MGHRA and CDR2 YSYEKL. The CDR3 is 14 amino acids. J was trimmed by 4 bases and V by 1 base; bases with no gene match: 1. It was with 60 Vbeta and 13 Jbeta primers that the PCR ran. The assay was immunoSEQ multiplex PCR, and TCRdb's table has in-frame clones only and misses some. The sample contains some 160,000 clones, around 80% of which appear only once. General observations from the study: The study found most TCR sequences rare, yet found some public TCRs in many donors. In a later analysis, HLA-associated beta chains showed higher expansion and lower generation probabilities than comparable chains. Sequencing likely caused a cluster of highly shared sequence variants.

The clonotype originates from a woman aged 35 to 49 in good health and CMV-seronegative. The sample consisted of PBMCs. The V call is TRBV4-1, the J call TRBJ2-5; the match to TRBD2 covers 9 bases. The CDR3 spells CASSQVAGAETQYF. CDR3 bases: TGCGCCAGCAGCCAAGTAGCGGGGGCAGAGACCCAGTACTTC.